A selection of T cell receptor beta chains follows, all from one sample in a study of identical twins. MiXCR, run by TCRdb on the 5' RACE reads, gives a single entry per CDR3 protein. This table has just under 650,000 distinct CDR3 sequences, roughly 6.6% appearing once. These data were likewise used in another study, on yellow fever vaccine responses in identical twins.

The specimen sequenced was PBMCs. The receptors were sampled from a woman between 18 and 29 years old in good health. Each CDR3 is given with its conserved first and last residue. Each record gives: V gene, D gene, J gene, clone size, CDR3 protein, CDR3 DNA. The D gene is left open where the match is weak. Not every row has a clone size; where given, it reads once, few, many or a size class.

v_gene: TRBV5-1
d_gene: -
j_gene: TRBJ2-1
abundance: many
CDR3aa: CASSLAGQSYNEQFF
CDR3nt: TGCGCCAGCAGCTTGGCAGGACAGTCCTACAATGAGCAGTTCTTC

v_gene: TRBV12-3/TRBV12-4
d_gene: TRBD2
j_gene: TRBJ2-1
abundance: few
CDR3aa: CASTPSGLENEQFF
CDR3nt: TGTGCCAGCACTCCATCGGGACTAGAGAATGAGCAGTTCTTC

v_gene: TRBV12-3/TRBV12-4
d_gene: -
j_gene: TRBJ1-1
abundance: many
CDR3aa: CASSPAPLNTEAFF
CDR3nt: TGTGCCAGCAGTCCCGCCCCCCTGAACACTGAAGCTTTCTTT

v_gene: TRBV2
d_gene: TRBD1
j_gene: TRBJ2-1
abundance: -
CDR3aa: CASSEGWAGQGPYNEQFF
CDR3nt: TGTGCCAGCAGTGAAGGATGGGCGGGACAGGGTCCCTACAATGAGCAGTTCTTC

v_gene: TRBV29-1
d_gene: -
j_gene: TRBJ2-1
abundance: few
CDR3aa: CSVVEGDLLSYNEQFF
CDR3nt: TGCAGCGTTGTTGAAGGGGACCTTCTCTCCTACAATGAGCAGTTCTTC

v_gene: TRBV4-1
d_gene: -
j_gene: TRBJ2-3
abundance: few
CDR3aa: CASAGQRTDTQYF
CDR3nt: TGCGCCAGCGCGGGACAGCGCACAGATACGCAGTATTTT

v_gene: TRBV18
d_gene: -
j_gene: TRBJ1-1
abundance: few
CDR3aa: CASSHKAEKGTEAFF
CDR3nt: TGTGCCAGCTCACATAAGGCAGAAAAGGGTACTGAAGCTTTCTTT

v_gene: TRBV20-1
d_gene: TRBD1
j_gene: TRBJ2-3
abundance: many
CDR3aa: CSALGTDTDTQYF
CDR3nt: TGCAGTGCCCTTGGGACAGACACAGATACGCAGTATTTT

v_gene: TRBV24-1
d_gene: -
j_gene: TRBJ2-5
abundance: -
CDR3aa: CATSGQGGETQYF
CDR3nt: TGTGCCACCAGCGGGCAGGGAGGAGAGACCCAGTACTTC

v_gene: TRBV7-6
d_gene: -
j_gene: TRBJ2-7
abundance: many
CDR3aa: CASSFRFSGGSVEQYF
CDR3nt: TGTGCCAGCAGCTTTCGGTTTTCAGGTGGATCAGTAGAGCAGTACTTC

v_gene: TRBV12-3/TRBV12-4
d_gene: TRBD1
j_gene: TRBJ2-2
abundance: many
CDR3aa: CASSPGQGLNTGELFF
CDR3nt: TGTGCCAGCAGTCCCGGACAGGGCTTGAACACCGGGGAGCTGTTTTTT

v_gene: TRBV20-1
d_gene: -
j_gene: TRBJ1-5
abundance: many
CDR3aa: CSARDSNQPQHF
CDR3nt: TGCAGTGCTAGAGATAGCAATCAGCCCCAGCATTTT

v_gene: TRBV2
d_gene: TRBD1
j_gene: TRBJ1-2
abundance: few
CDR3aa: CASRLTRDSTNYGYTF
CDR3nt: TGTGCCAGCAGATTGACCCGGGACAGCACTAACTATGGCTACACCTTC

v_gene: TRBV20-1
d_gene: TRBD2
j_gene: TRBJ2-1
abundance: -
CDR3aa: CSATGLAGGGEQFF
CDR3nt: TGCAGTGCCACAGGACTAGCGGGAGGAGGTGAGCAGTTCTTC

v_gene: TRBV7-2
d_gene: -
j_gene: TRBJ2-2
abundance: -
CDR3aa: CASSFRPLDTGELFF
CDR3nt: TGTGCCAGCAGCTTTCGGCCCTTGGACACCGGGGAGCTGTTTTTT

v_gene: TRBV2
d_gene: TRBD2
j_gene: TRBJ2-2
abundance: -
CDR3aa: CASKWEGLGGELFF
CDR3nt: TGTGCCAGCAAGTGGGAGGGGCTGGGCGGGGAGCTGTTTTTT

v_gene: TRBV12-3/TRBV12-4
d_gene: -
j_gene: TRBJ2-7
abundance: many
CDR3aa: CASTLGALYEQYF
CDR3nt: TGTGCCAGCACCTTGGGGGCCCTCTACGAGCAGTACTTC

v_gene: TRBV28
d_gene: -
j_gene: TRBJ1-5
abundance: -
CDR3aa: CASSPQRVGQPQHF
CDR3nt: TGTGCCAGCAGTCCCCAGAGGGTCGGTCAGCCCCAGCATTTT

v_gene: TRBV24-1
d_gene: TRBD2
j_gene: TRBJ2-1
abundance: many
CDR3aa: CATSAGTSGRNEQFF
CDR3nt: TGTGCCACCAGTGCCGGGACTAGCGGGAGGAATGAGCAGTTCTTC

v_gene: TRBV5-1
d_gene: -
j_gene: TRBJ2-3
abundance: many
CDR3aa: CASSFEGDTQYF
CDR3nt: TGCGCCAGCAGCTTTGAGGGAGATACGCAGTATTTT

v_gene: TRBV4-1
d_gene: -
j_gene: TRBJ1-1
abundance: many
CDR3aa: CASSQGAGQATEAFF
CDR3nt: TGCGCCAGCAGCCAGGGTGCAGGGCAAGCTACTGAAGCTTTCTTT

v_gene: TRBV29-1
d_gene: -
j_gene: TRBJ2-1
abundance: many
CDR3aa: CSVGSVPGGYNEQFF
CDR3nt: TGCAGCGTTGGTAGCGTACCAGGTGGCTACAATGAGCAGTTCTTC

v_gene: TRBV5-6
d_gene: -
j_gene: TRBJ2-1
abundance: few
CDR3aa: CASSLPGPYNEQFF
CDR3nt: TGTGCCAGCAGCTTGCCGGGACCCTACAATGAGCAGTTCTTC

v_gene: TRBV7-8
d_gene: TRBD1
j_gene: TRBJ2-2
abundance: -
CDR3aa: CASSLGRGLIPGGELFF
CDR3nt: TGTGCCAGCAGCTTAGGCAGGGGGCTTATCCCCGGCGGGGAGCTGTTTTTT

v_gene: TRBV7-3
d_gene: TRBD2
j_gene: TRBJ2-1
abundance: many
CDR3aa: CASSPLAGGFGEQFF
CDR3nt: TGTGCCAGCAGCCCCTTGGCGGGAGGGTTTGGTGAGCAGTTCTTC

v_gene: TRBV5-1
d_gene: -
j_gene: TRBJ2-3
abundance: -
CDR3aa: CASSLSSQGGDTQYF
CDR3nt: TGCGCCAGCAGCTTGAGTAGCCAGGGAGGCGATACGCAGTATTTT

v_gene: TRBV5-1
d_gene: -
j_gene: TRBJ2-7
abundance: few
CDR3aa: CASSLKGIPYEQYF
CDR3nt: TGCGCCAGCAGCTTGAAAGGGATCCCCTACGAGCAGTACTTC

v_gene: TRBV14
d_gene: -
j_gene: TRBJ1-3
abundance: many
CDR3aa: CASSPRTVTSGNTIYF
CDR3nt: TGTGCCAGCAGCCCTCGAACGGTGACCTCTGGAAACACCATATATTTT

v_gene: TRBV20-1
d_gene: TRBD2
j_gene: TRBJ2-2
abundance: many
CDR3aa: CSARDAPGLAGEGTGELFF
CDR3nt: TGCAGTGCTAGAGATGCTCCGGGACTAGCGGGAGAAGGCACCGGGGAGCTGTTTTTT

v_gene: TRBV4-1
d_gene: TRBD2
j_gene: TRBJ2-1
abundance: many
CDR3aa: CASSQGGLAGGPKYNEQFF
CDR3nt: TGCGCCAGCAGCCAAGGAGGGCTAGCGGGAGGGCCGAAGTACAATGAGCAGTTCTTC

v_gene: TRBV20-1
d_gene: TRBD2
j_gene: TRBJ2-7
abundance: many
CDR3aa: CSATTGGGWNYEQYF
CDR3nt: TGCAGTGCTACCACCGGGGGAGGGTGGAATTACGAGCAGTACTTC

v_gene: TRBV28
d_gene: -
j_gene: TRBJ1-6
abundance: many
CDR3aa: CASSVVSSYNSPLHF
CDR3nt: TGTGCCAGCAGTGTGGTCAGCTCCTATAATTCACCCCTCCACTTT

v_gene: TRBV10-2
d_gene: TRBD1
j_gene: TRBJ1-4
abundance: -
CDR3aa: CASSIGGANEKLFF
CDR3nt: TGCGCCAGCAGTATAGGGGGCGCGAATGAAAAACTGTTTTTT

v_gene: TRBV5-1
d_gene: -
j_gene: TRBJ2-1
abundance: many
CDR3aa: CASSRPLGGGPYNEQFF
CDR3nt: TGCGCCAGCAGCCGTCCTCTAGGGGGAGGGCCCTACAATGAGCAGTTCTTC

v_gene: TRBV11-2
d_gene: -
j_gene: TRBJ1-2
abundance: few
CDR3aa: CASSLDTEANYGYTF
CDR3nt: TGTGCCAGCAGCTTAGATACAGAAGCTAACTATGGCTACACCTTC

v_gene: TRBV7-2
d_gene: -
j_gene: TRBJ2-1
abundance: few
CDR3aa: CASSFPGSGYNEQFF
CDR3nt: TGTGCCAGCAGCTTCCCGGGTAGCGGTTACAATGAGCAGTTCTTC

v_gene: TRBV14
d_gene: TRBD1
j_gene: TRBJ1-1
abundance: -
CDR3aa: CASSQDWTGRFDTEAFF
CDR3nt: TGTGCCAGCAGCCAAGATTGGACAGGCAGATTTGACACTGAAGCTTTCTTT

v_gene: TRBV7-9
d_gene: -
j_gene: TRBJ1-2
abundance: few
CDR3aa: CASSYRDTLPGYTF
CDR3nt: TGTGCCAGCAGCTACCGGGACACCCTCCCCGGCTACACCTTC

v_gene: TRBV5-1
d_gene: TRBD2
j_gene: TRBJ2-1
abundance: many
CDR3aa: CASSLAGTSVYNEQFF
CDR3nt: TGCGCCAGCAGCTTGGCCGGGACTAGCGTTTACAATGAGCAGTTCTTC

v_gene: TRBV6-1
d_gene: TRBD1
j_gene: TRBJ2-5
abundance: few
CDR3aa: CASSSRGGTGVQETQYF
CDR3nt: TGTGCCAGCAGCTCCCGGGGTGGGACAGGGGTGCAAGAGACCCAGTACTTC

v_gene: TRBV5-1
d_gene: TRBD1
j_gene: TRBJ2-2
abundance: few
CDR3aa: CASSLALIPGQGTGELFF
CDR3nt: TGCGCCAGCAGCTTGGCCCTAATACCGGGACAGGGCACCGGGGAGCTGTTTTTT

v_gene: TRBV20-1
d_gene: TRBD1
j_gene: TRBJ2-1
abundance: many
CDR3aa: CSASRRDRGLDEQFF
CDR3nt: TGCAGTGCTAGCAGAAGGGACAGGGGGCTCGATGAGCAGTTCTTC

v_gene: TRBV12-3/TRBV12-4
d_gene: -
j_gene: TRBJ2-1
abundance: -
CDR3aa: CASTRPGSSGEQFF
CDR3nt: TGTGCCAGCACCCGACCCGGGAGCAGCGGTGAGCAGTTCTTC

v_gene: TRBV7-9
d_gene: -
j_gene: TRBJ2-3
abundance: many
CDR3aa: CASSILRATSTDTQYF
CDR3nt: TGTGCCAGCAGCATCTTAAGGGCGACAAGCACAGATACGCAGTATTTT

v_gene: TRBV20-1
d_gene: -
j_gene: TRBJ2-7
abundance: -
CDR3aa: CSAIPGVGGRNEQYF
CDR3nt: TGCAGTGCTATCCCCGGTGTTGGGGGCCGGAACGAGCAGTACTTC

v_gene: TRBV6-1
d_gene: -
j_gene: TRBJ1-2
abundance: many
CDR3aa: CASKPRGDLRGYTF
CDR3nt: TGTGCCAGCAAACCCAGGGGAGATCTGCGTGGCTACACCTTC

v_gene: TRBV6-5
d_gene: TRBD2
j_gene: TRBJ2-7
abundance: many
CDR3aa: CASSYRGGGYSYEQYF
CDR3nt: TGTGCCAGCAGTTACCGCGGGGGGGGTTACTCCTACGAGCAGTACTTC

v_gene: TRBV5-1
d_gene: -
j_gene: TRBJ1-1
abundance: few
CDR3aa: CASSLVDRMNTEAFF
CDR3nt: TGCGCCAGCAGCTTGGTGGACAGAATGAACACTGAAGCTTTCTTT

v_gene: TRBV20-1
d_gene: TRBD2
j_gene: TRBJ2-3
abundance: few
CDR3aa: CSARAVLAGGPDTQYF
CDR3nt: TGCAGTGCTAGAGCGGTCCTAGCGGGAGGGCCAGATACGCAGTATTTT

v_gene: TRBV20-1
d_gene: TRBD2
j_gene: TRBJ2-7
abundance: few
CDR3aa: CSARDSAGGPYEQYF
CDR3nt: TGCAGTGCTAGAGATTCGGCGGGAGGGCCCTACGAGCAGTACTTC

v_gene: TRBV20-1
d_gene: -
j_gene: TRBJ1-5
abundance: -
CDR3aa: CCARGGPRAYSNQPQHF
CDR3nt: TGCTGTGCTAGGGGGGGTCCCAGGGCCTATAGCAATCAGCCCCAGCATTTT

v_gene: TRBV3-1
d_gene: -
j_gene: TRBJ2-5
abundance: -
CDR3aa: CASSQELLRETQYF
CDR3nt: TGTGCCAGCAGCCAAGAACTCTTACGGGAGACCCAGTACTTC